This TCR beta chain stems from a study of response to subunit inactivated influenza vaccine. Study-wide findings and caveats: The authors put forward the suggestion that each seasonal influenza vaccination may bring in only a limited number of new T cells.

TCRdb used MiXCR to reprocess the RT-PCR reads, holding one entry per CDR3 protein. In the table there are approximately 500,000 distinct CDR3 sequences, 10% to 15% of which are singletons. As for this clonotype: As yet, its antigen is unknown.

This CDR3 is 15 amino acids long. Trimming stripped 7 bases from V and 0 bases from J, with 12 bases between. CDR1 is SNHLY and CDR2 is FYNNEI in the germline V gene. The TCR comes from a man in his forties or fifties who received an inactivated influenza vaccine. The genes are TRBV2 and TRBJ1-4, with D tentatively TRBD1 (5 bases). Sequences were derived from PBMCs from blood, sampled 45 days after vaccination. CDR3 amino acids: CASKTGTPTNEKLFF. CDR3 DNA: TGTGCCAGCAAGACCGGGACTCCAACTAATGAAAAACTGTTTTTT.